This entry describes one TCR beta chain. Its antigen is undetermined. The source of the sample is a study of cytomegalovirus exposure and HLA in healthy donors. Whole-study results and caveats: Three CMV-associated chains were confirmed in vitro to be specific for CMV antigens.

The data were produced by immunoSEQ multiplex PCR, yet TCRdb's version contains in-frame clones alone and is incomplete. This sample has 150,000 to 200,000 clones, with approximately 96% found just once. The donors were part of the validation cohort of 120 subjects. That cohort was separate from the first cohort, which comprised 700 or so subjects. The germline gives CDR1 SGDLS, CDR2 YYNGEE. J gave up 4 bases and V 2 bases, and 5 bases lay outside the gene matches. CDR3 length equals 14 residues. The receptor was isolated from a woman under 30 in good health and CMV-seronegative. Sequenced sample: PBMCs. The chain employs TRBV9 and TRBJ1-1; 7 positions match TRBD1. CDR3 residues: CASSVGQARTEAFF. CDR3 coding DNA: TGTGCCAGCAGCGTCGGACAGGCCCGCACTGAAGCTTTCTTT.